This TCR beta chain was retrieved from a study of graft-versus-host responses after intestinal transplantation. The CDR3 has 13 residues. Looked up from germline, CDR1 is SGHNT and CDR2 is YYREEE (reference sequence). Between the trimmed V and J ends, which lost 4 bases and 1 base, there was a span of 8 bases. Data came from immunoSEQ multiplex PCR; TCRdb stores just in-frame clones and leaves some out. The sample has about 20,000 clones; approximately 86% are singletons. Only one count was recorded for this clone. The antigen is unknown. Study results and caveats: Those patients showing graft-donor T cell macrochimerism displayed high graft-versus-host to host-versus-graft clonal ratios in allografts.

The specimen was PBMCs, collected just over 230 days after intestinal transplant. The V and J genes are TRBV5-4 and TRBJ1-1; no clear D. This TCR came from a human patient who received an intestinal transplant, so some T cells may come from the graft donor. Here the CDR3 reads CASSDDGNTEAFF. The CDR3 bases are TGTGCCAGCAGCGACGACGGGAACACTGAAGCTTTCTTT. Together with reference TRBV5-4 and TRBJ1-1, the CDR3 gives the full variable domain: ETGVTQSPTHLIKTRGQQVTLRCSSQSGHNTVSWYQQALGQGPQFIFQYYREEENGRGNFPPRFSGLQFPNYSSELNVNALELDDSALYLCASSDDGNTEAFFGQGTRLTVV.